This T cell receptor (beta chain) was recovered during a study of T-cell reconstitution after alpha-beta-depleted transplantation in children (dated by TCRdb to about 2016). At the level of the whole study: Using TCR repertoire profiling, the study followed T-cell immune reconstitution in a quantitative way in children after TCRalphabeta/CD19-depleted allogeneic hematopoietic cell transplantation. On the study overall, not on this receptor specifically: Over the following months the frequencies of hyperexpanded clones went down, and after one year T-cell counts and TCRbeta diversity were mostly credited to newly produced T cells. About two months after transplant, the apparently early recovery of alphabetaT-cell counts reportedly depended on just several hundred clones that had expanded rapidly and came from non-depleted graft cells. In some patients, high TCRbeta diversity at day 60 was attributed to recipient T cells and intrathymic progenitors that had survived conditioning.

The germline V gene specifies MNHNS as CDR1 and SASEGT as CDR2. The CDR3 runs 15 amino acids, cysteine and phenylalanine included. The entry retains the CDR3 DNA only, 45 bases that are in frame from base 1. For this chain, trimming is 6 bases at the V end and 2 bases at the J end, and the number of junction bases without a gene match is 7. Library construction relied on PCR. The sample was run on an Illumina HiSeq 2500. To normalize quantification of the TCRbeta repertoire, the TCR libraries were built with molecular barcoding that relied on unique molecular identifiers. TCRdb applied fastp at Q25 and MiXCR to the public reads, then kept only in-frame beta chains. When rows share a CDR3 protein, they turn into one entry using the most common DNA and genes. Across this sample there are about 590,000 distinct CDR3 sequences, with around 13% seen only once. Over 2% of the sample is held by the ten biggest clonotypes.

The sample holds a few counts of this clonotype. The target of this receptor is not known. Per-base qualities were not stored, and no clone one base away is much larger. The treatment or condition label, as the study defines it: allogeneic hematopoietic cell transplantation with graft depleted of TCRalphabeta T cells and CD19 B cells. Transplant recipients were children who received TCRalphabeta/CD19-depleted allogeneic hematopoietic cell grafts. The clonotype originates from a male patient under 18 who had a stem cell transplant for acute myeloid leukemia, so the T cells may come from the graft donor. The chain is encoded by TRBV6-1 joined to TRBJ1-1, with TRBD1 matching 9 junction bases. The sequencing used PBMCs, mostly from graft donor cells, collected 360 days after TCRalphabeta/CD19-depleted stem cell transplant. In nucleotides, the sequence is TGTGCCAGCAGACAGGGGGCCAGCGTCAACACTGAAGCTTTCTTT. This gives the protein CASRQGASVNTEAFF.